The clone carrying this TCR beta chain was seen only a few times. Indicated time point: patch test 2, 6 weeks after DPC sensitization. The treatment denotes: therapeutic diphenylcyclopropenone sensitization with weekly scalp DPC. Sequencing started from total RNA isolated from unfractionated whole blood. V shed 0 bases and J shed 7 bases, with 11 bases lying between them. The CDR3 has 13 residues. Germline assignment: CDR1 SGHNT and CDR2 YYREEE (reference sequence). The data originate from a study of human T cells and chemical hapten exposure. Library construction involved attaching unique molecular identifiers to individual cDNA molecules, which allowed quantitative, reproducible TCR counting. TCRdb itself ran the RACE reads through MiXCR, one entry per CDR3 protein. The profile shows a few hundred thousand distinct CDR3 sequences, nearly 6.5% of them singletons.

The TCR sequence derives from a woman aged 18-29 years with alopecia areata. Some clones in this sample may be carry-over from other donors' samples. The sample here was whole blood, taken in connection with sensitization to the hapten diphenylcyclopropenone (DPC). The rearrangement uses TRBV5-4 and TRBJ2-7, with D uncertain. The CDR3 reads CASSLGDGVEQYF. CDR3 DNA: TGTGCCAGCAGCTTGGGAGATGGGGTAGAGCAGTACTTC.